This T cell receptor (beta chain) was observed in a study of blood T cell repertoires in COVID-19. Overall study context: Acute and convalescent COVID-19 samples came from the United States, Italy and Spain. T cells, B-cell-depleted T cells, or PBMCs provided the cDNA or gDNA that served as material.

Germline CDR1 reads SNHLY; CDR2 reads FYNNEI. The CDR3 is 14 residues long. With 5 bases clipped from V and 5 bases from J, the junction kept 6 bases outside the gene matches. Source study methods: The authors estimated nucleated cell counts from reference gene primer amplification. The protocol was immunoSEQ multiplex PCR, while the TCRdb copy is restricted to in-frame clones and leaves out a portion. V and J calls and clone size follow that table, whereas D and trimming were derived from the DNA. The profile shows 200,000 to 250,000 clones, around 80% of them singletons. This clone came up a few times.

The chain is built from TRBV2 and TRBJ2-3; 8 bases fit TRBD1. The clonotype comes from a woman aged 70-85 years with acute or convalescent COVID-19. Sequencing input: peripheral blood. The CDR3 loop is CASSLQGDGDTQYF. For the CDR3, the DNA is TGTGCCAGCAGTTTACAGGGGGACGGAGATACGCAGTATTTT. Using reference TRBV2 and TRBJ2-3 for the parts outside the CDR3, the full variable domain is EPEVTQTPSHQVTQMGQEVILRCVPISNHLYFYWYRQILGQKVEFLVSFYNNEISEKSEIFDDQFSVERPDGSNFTLKIRSTKLEDSAMYFCASSLQGDGDTQYFGPGTRLTVL.